The 31 T cell receptor beta chains reported below all come from one sample, sequenced in a study of CD8 T cells in Susac syndrome. It was with random hexamers that about 0.45 to 1 ug RNA was reverse transcribed. MiXCR was run by TCRdb on the immunoSEQ multiplex PCR reads, yielding one entry per CDR3 protein. Of some 200,000 distinct CDR3 sequences in the sample, about 96% are singletons; the top ten hold 0.085% to 0.095%. Input material: CD4+ T cells from PBMCs. These receptors were obtained from a human donor with multiple sclerosis.

This chain connects TRBV11-1 to TRBJ1-1; D is unresolved. The length of the CDR3 is 14 residues. Trimming removed 1 base at V and 1 base at J, with 7 bases between. Germline CDR1 reads SGHAT; CDR2 reads FQDESV (reference sequence). The CDR3 DNA reads TGTGCCAGCAGCTTAGGCGGCAGGAACACTGAAGCTTTCTTT. It encodes CASSLGGRNTEAFF.

The rearrangement uses TRBV20-1 and TRBJ2-2; D is possibly TRBD2 (7 bases). Trimming removed 6 bases at V and 3 bases at J, with 17 bases between. Germline assignment: CDR1 DFQATT and CDR2 SNEGSKA (reference sequence). This CDR3 contains 15 residues. The chain's CDR3 is CSALRWEGDTGELFF. The CDR3 DNA reads TGCAGTGCCCTGCGATGGGAGGGGGACACCGGGGAGCTGTTTTTT.

The CDR3 coding sequence is TGTGCCAGCAGCCACCTAGACCCCGGGACAGGGGGCCGAAAACTGTTTTTT. Translated, it gives CASSHLDPGTGGRKLFF. The rearrangement joins TRBV4-2 to TRBJ1-4; 12 bases agree with TRBD1. CDR1 and CDR2 from the germline V gene are LGHNA and YNFKEQ. V lost 3 bases and J lost 10; bases outside the gene matches: 12. The length of the CDR3 is 17 residues.

This clonotype was seen only a few times. The chain employs TRBV11-2 and TRBJ1-2; D gene ambiguous. The CDR3 has 12 amino acids. Trimming cost V 0 bases and J 8 bases, with 7 bases left between them. CDR1 SGHAT and CDR2 FQNNGV come from the germline V gene. In DNA, the CDR3 is TGTGCCAGCAGCTTAGATCGTAGCGGCTACACCTTC. Its protein is CASSLDRSGYTF. Full variable domain (missing parts from reference TRBV11-2 and TRBJ1-2): EAGVAQSPRYKIIEKRQSVAFWCNPISGHATLYWYQQILGQGPKLLIQFQNNGVVDDSQLPKDRFSAERLKGVDSTLKIQPAKLEDSAVYLCASSLDRSGYTFGSGTRLTVV.

The CDR3 DNA follows: TGCAGTGCTAGTGCCAGGGACAATGAGCAGTTCTTC. Its protein is CSASARDNEQFF. This sequence joins TRBV20-1 and TRBJ2-1; the D gene is possibly TRBD1 (5 bases). V lost 3 bases and J 5 bases, leaving 8 bases between the germline ends. The CDR3 covers 12 residues. CDR1 and CDR2 (germline): DFQATT, SNEGSKA (reference sequence).

J is TRBJ1-6 and V is TRBV20-1; 7 nucleotides align to TRBD1. J was trimmed by 10 bases and V by 3 bases; bases with no gene match: 12. Germline loops: CDR1 DFQATT, CDR2 SNEGSKA (reference sequence). The CDR3 covers 15 residues. CDR3 sequence: CSARKDGTASSPLHF. Here the CDR3 DNA reads TGCAGTGCTAGGAAGGACGGGACAGCGTCATCACCCCTCCACTTT.

The chain has TRBV3-1 and TRBJ2-7; D is possibly TRBD1 (6 bases). Trimming removed 3 bases from V and 2 bases from J, with 11 bases in between. The length of the CDR3 is 14 residues. Germline lookup yields CDR1 LGHDT and CDR2 YNNKEL (reference sequence). Here the CDR3 DNA reads TGTGCCAGCAGCCATGGGACAATTACCTACGAGCAGTACTTC. It specifies CASSHGTITYEQYF.

The chain uses TRBV12-3 or TRBV12-4 and TRBJ1-2; possibly TRBD1 for D (5 bases). V lost 8 bases and J lost 3, with 10 bases in between. The CDR3 is 12 residues long. The chain's CDR3 is CASHQGDYGYTF. The CDR3 DNA is TGTGCCAGCCATCAGGGAGACTATGGCTACACCTTC.

The chain carries TRBV2 and TRBJ2-3, with D maybe TRBD2 (7 bases). Germline V gives CDR1 SNHLY, CDR2 FYNNEI. This CDR3 spans 14 amino acids. With 6 bases removed from V and 3 bases from J, the gap between germline ends came to 13 bases. The CDR3 sequence is CASRGGGLTDTQYF. CDR3 DNA sequence: TGTGCCAGCAGGGGCGGGGGCCTGACAGATACGCAGTATTTT.

The chain has TRBV29-1 and TRBJ2-7; 8 nucleotides line up with TRBD1. The ends lost 6 bases at V and 9 bases at J; junction bases unmatched: 13. This CDR3 has 13 amino acids. Germline CDR1 SQVTM, CDR2 ANQGSEA. The CDR3 nucleotides are TGCAGCGTGAACCGGGACAGGCGTGGGAGGCAGTACTTC. Translating gives CSVNRDRRGRQYF.

The J gene is TRBJ2-5, the V gene TRBV20-1; TRBD1 is a possible D gene (6 bases). Germline-derived CDR1 and CDR2 are DFQATT and SNEGSKA (reference sequence). The V and J ends lost 6 bases and 5 bases respectively, with 19 bases between them. The CDR3 spans 14 residues. The DNA of the CDR3 is TGCAGTGCGGGCCGGGACACGGGCGGCGAGACCCAGTACTTC. Translated: CSAGRDTGGETQYF.

The V and J genes are TRBV12-3 or TRBV12-4 and TRBJ1-3; TRBD1 is a possible D gene (6 bases). CDR3 length: 16 residues. Trimming cost V 5 bases and J 0 bases, with 14 bases left between them. The CDR3 reads CASSTTQGSSGNTIYF. The CDR3 DNA reads as TGTGCCAGCAGTACCACACAGGGCTCCTCTGGAAACACCATATATTTT.

The chain uses TRBV25-1 and TRBJ1-6; unclear D gene. Between the trimmed V and J ends, which lost 7 bases and 10 bases, there was a span of 17 bases. CDR3 length: 14 amino acids. Germline assignment: CDR1 MGHDK and CDR2 SYGVNS. The CDR3 spells CASKKGSIQSPLHF. The DNA for the CDR3 is TGTGCCAGCAAGAAGGGATCGATTCAATCACCCCTCCACTTT.

The chain has TRBV5-4 and TRBJ2-1; the match to TRBD2 covers 8 bases. With 4 bases clipped from V and 5 bases from J, the junction kept 11 bases outside the gene matches. Germline CDR1 reads SGHNT; CDR2 reads YYREEE (reference sequence). CDR3 length equals 16 residues. The CDR3 region is CASSAPPAGANNEQFF. CDR3 in DNA: TGTGCCAGCAGCGCCCCGCCAGCGGGAGCGAACAATGAGCAGTTCTTC.

This clonotype was seen just once. This rearrangement joins TRBV11-1 to TRBJ2-5; 11 positions agree with TRBD2. With V trimmed by 1 base and J by 1 base, 14 bases remained unmatched. The CDR3 extends over 20 amino acids. CDR1 and CDR2 (germline): SGHAT, FQDESV (reference sequence). The chain's CDR3 is CASSLVGLAGGPNLQETQYF. The CDR3 DNA follows: TGTGCCAGCAGCTTAGTGGGTCTAGCGGGAGGCCCCAACCTCCAAGAGACCCAGTACTTC.

The V gene is TRBV3-1, the J gene TRBJ2-3; TRBD2 is a possible D gene (5 bases). Germline CDR1 reads LGHDT; CDR2 reads YNNKEL (reference sequence). The CDR3 loop spans 15 amino acids. Trimming stripped 1 base from V and 0 bases from J, with 8 bases between. The DNA for the CDR3 is TGTGCCAGCAGCCAAGTGAGGACTAGCACAGATACGCAGTATTTT. Protein product: CASSQVRTSTDTQYF.

CDR3: CSVGPGQETQYF. Written as DNA, the CDR3 is TGCAGCGTTGGACCGGGGCAAGAGACCCAGTACTTC. The V gene is TRBV29-1, the J gene TRBJ2-5; TRBD2 is a possible D gene (5 bases). V was pared by 4 bases and J by 2 bases, with 8 bases between. This CDR3 spans 12 amino acids. Germline CDR1 is SQVTM and CDR2 is ANQGSEA.

This clonotype was counted a single time. V and J are TRBV28 and TRBJ2-3, with 11 bases matching TRBD2. Per germline, CDR1 MDHEN and CDR2 SYDVKM. The V gene end was trimmed by 5 bases and the J gene end by 4 bases; junction bases not matched to a gene: 5. CDR3 size: 15 residues. The CDR3 protein is CASSLAGGRSDTQYF. CDR3 coding DNA: TGTGCCAGCAGTCTAGCGGGAGGCAGATCAGATACGCAGTATTTT.

The chain recombines TRBV3-1 with TRBJ2-7; 13 bases match TRBD2. The CDR3 runs to 14 residues. Germline CDR1 reads LGHDT; CDR2 reads YNNKEL (reference sequence). Losses at the gene ends were 3 bases for V and 6 bases for J; bases not matched to a gene: 2. CDR3 sequence: CASSQTSGRLEQYF. The CDR3 nucleotides are TGTGCCAGCAGCCAGACTAGCGGGAGGCTCGAGCAGTACTTC.

This clonotype was seen only once. The V and J genes are TRBV27 and TRBJ2-7, with D possibly matching TRBD1 (5 bases). Germline loops: CDR1 MNHEY, CDR2 SMNVEV (reference sequence). Trimming removed 4 bases from V and 2 bases from J, with 15 bases in between. The CDR3 is made up of 15 amino acids. This CDR3 is CASSSWTTLAYEQYF. The CDR3 coding sequence is TGTGCCAGCAGTTCCTGGACAACTTTGGCCTACGAGCAGTACTTC.

The chain links TRBV15 to TRBJ1-2, with 7 bases matching TRBD1. V was clipped by 5 bases and J by 7 bases; unmatched bases: 7. Germline V gene sequence: CDR1 LNHNV, CDR2 YYDKDF (reference sequence). The CDR3 is 13 residues long. The CDR3 region has the DNA TGTGCCACCAGCCTCGGGACAGCCGGTGGCTACACCTTC. Translated: CATSLGTAGGYTF.

The CDR3 loop is CASSTTGGESYGYTF. CDR3 nucleotides: TGTGCCAGCAGTACCACAGGGGGCGAGAGCTATGGCTACACCTTC. This chain uses TRBV28 with TRBJ1-2; 9 nucleotides line up with TRBD1. With 5 bases clipped from V and 4 bases from J, the junction kept 8 bases outside the gene matches. This CDR3 has 15 residues. Germline loops: CDR1 MDHEN, CDR2 SYDVKM.

The chain links TRBV29-1 to TRBJ1-5; 7 positions match TRBD1. V shed 6 bases and J 11 bases; nucleotides not matched to a gene: 19. CDR3 length equals 15 residues. Germline V gives CDR1 SQVTM, CDR2 ANQGSEA. The CDR3 sequence: CSVITYRGITRAQHF. In nucleotides, the CDR3 is TGCAGCGTCATCACCTACAGGGGTATCACAAGGGCCCAGCATTTT.

This rearrangement joins TRBV2 to TRBJ2-2; TRBD1 matches 10 bases. Germline assignment: CDR1 SNHLY and CDR2 FYNNEI. The J segment lost 4 bases and the V segment lost 6 bases, leaving 5 bases of the junction unmatched. The CDR3 has 15 amino acids. CDR3 nucleotide sequence: TGTGCCAGCAGAGGGACAGGGGTCGGCACCGGGGAGCTGTTTTTT. This codes for CASRGTGVGTGELFF.

The sample holds many counts of this clonotype. The chain uses TRBV18 and TRBJ2-3; D gene ambiguous. The germline gives CDR1 KGHSH, CDR2 LQKENI. Trimming took off 8 bases at V and 0 bases at J, with 6 bases between the two ends. The length of the CDR3 is 12 residues. This CDR3 reads CASSPSTDTQYF. Here the CDR3 DNA reads TGTGCCAGCAGCCCTAGCACAGATACGCAGTATTTT.

The chain employs TRBV7-9 and TRBJ1-6; 7 positions match TRBD1. V shed 4 bases and J 10 bases; nucleotides not matched to a gene: 7. The CDR3 is 14 amino acids. Germline V gene lookup returns CDR1 SEHNR and CDR2 FQNEAQ (reference sequence). The CDR3 loop reads CASSSRTGGSPLHF. The DNA for the CDR3 is TGTGCCAGCAGCTCGAGGACAGGAGGATCACCCCTCCACTTT.

The chain is built from TRBV28 and TRBJ1-5; D gene ambiguous. The CDR3 is made up of 17 amino acids. Trimming pared 6 bases from V and 4 bases from J, leaving 22 bases between. The germline V gene encodes CDR1 MDHEN and CDR2 SYDVKM. CDR3 region: CASRRQDLWLWNQPQHF. In DNA, the CDR3 is TGTGCCAGCAGACGGCAGGACCTATGGCTATGGAATCAGCCCCAGCATTTT.

The rearrangement links TRBV5-1 to TRBJ2-7, with 7 bases matching TRBD1. The CDR3 is 14 residues long. V dropped 1 base and J dropped 5; count of bases not matched to a gene: 6. CDR1 and CDR2 (germline): SGHRS, YFSETQ. CDR3 sequence reads: CASSLPTTGDEQYF. CDR3 in DNA: TGCGCCAGCAGCTTGCCGACCACAGGGGACGAGCAGTACTTC.

The chain links TRBV7-2 to TRBJ1-2, with TRBD1 matching over 9 bases. CDR3 length: 12 residues. The germline V gene encodes CDR1 SGHTA and CDR2 FQGNSA. The V and J ends lost 2 bases and 14 bases, in that order; junction bases with no gene match: 6. CDR3 sequence: CASSLIAGTGTF. The CDR3 DNA reads as TGTGCCAGCAGCTTAATCGCCGGGACAGGGACCTTC.

The chain recombines TRBV20-1 with TRBJ2-7; unclear D gene. CDR3 size: 13 residues. V gave up 1 base and J gave up 4 bases, with 11 bases separating them. Germline V gene lookup returns CDR1 DFQATT and CDR2 SNEGSKA (reference sequence). The CDR3 coding sequence is TGCAGTGCTAGAGGGGGTGGCAGATACGAGCAGTACTTC. Protein sequence: CSARGGGRYEQYF.

The rearrangement links TRBV20-1 to TRBJ2-7, with a weak D call TRBD1 (5 bases). The V gene's germline CDR1 is DFQATT and CDR2 SNEGSKA (reference sequence). The CDR3 sequence is 13 residues long. V gave up 4 bases and J gave up 4 bases, with 14 bases separating them. CDR3 DNA: TGCAGTGCTACGCAGGTCCAGGGTTACGAGCAGTACTTC. Encoded protein: CSATQVQGYEQYF.